This record concerns one TCR beta chain sequence. This sample was taken from a study of blood T cell repertoires in COVID-19. Study-level background: Researchers got acute and convalescent COVID-19 samples from the United States, Italy and Spain. From T cells, B-cell-depleted T cells, or PBMCs came the material, which was cDNA or gDNA.

The CDR3 loop spans 12 amino acids. Between the trimmed V and J ends, which lost 6 bases and 6 bases, there was a span of 11 bases. The germline gives CDR1 SQVTM, CDR2 ANQGSEA. How the authors handled the data: From reference gene primer amplification, estimates of nucleated cell counts were derived. The table came from immunoSEQ multiplex PCR; TCRdb's copy has only in-frame clones and leaves some out. Clonal size and the V and J genes are those of that table, whereas D and trimming came from the DNA. The table includes roughly 81,000 clones, approximately 80% detected once. The sample was peripheral blood. The genes are TRBV29-1 and TRBJ1-4; a possible D gene is TRBD1 (6 bases). This sequence originates from a woman in her seventies with acute or convalescent COVID-19. This CDR3 is CSVLGADEKLFF. The CDR3 DNA sequence: TGCAGCGTCTTGGGGGCGGATGAAAAACTGTTTTTT.